This T cell receptor (beta chain) came from a study of tumor-infiltrating lymphocytes in primary liver carcinoma. About the study: The study enrolled male and female patients aged 30 to 69 years.

Germline DNA was also extracted, while the blood RNA originated from unsorted whole blood. In the case of this clonotype: As yet, its antigen is unknown.

TCR beta cDNA came from about 470 ng total RNA, primed with a constant-region primer. For TCR beta, libraries were produced by three nested multiplex PCR rounds using slightly modified ARM-PCR. The first two PCR rounds used TRBV1-TRBV30 primers with a Cbeta primer, approximately 9 cycles each. A single record per CDR3 protein comes from TCRdb applying MiXCR to the multiplex PCR reads. Among fewer than 250,000 distinct CDR3 sequences listed, almost 65% were seen once. The CDR3 extends over 18 amino acids. Whole-study results and caveats: Tumor region pairs shared more overlap than did tumor-adjacent and tumor-blood pairs.

The sequenced sample consisted of peripheral blood. This clonotype was sampled from a woman in her sixties with primary liver carcinoma and hepatitis B virus infection. The chain has TRBV1 and TRBJ2-7; whether TRBD2, the table's D call, matches the DNA was not checked. TRBV1 is reported as a pseudogene. The CDR3 spells CTSRRTDLLPYRHLEQYF. The CDR3 DNA sequence: TGCACCAGCAGACGGACTGATCTCCTCCCCTATCGACACCTAGAGCAGTACTTC.